The 20 T cell receptor beta chains below come from one sample, sequenced in a study of blood T cell repertoires in COVID-19. The protocol was immunoSEQ multiplex PCR, while the TCRdb copy is restricted to in-frame clones and leaves out a portion. The repertoire holds more than 200,000 clones, with roughly 80% as singletons. The material sequenced was peripheral blood. The receptors were gathered from a man in his sixties with acute or convalescent COVID-19.

The J gene is TRBJ1-1, the V gene TRBV19; 10 positions match TRBD1. Trimming took 11 bases from V and 14 from J; bases not matched to a gene: 26. Germline values: CDR1 LNHDA, CDR2 SQIVND (reference sequence). There are 16 residues in the CDR3. DNA of the CDR3: TGTGCCCGTTGGACAGGGGGGGCAGGGGGCCGGAGAAAGGGGTTCTTT. The encoded protein is CARWTGGAGGRRKGFF.

The V gene is TRBV5-8, the J gene TRBJ2-6, with a weak D call TRBD2 (6 bases). Trimming removed 6 bases at V and 0 bases at J, with 16 bases between. The CDR3 loop spans 17 amino acids. The germline V gene has CDR1 SGHTS and CDR2 YDEGEE. CDR3 nucleotides: TGTGCCAGCAAAGTTCGGAGGGCCCGCTCTGGGGCCAACGTCCTGACTTTC. Its protein is CASKVRRARSGANVLTF.

The gene calls are TRBV24-1 and TRBJ2-5; 7 positions agree with TRBD2. Germline CDR1 reads KGHDR; CDR2 reads SFDVKD. V was clipped by 3 bases and J by 5 bases; unmatched bases: 17. The CDR3 totals 18 residues. The chain's CDR3 is CATSDPRAGGGSVETQYF. The CDR3 DNA reads TGTGCCACCAGTGATCCCCGCGCGGGTGGCGGGAGTGTGGAGACCCAGTACTTC.

V is TRBV14 and J is TRBJ2-2; D might be TRBD2 (5 bases). Trimming took off 4 bases at V and 0 bases at J, with 6 bases between the two ends. This CDR3 region has 14 residues. Germline assignment: CDR1 SGHDN and CDR2 FVKESK. CDR3 protein: CASSPGTNTGELFF. The CDR3 bases are TGTGCCAGCAGCCCGGGAACGAACACCGGGGAGCTGTTTTTT.

This chain uses TRBV11-1 with TRBJ2-5, with TRBD2 as a possible D gene (6 bases). Germline V gene data show CDR1 as SGHAT and CDR2 as FQDESV (reference sequence). Trimming removed 3 bases at V and 7 bases at J, with 18 bases between. The CDR3 is 15 amino acids. CDR3 amino acids: CASSFRPIWGVTQYF. CDR3 in DNA: TGTGCCAGCAGCTTTCGTCCCATTTGGGGGGTGACCCAGTACTTC.

The chain links TRBV5-5 to TRBJ1-2; possible D gene TRBD1, 6 bases. The V and J ends lost 4 bases and 5 bases respectively, with 12 bases between them. Germline V CDR1 and CDR2: SGHKS, YYEKEE (reference sequence). The length of the CDR3 is 13 residues. The chain's CDR3 is CASSPGTLYGYTF. Written as DNA, the CDR3 is TGTGCCAGCAGCCCCGGGACACTTTATGGCTACACCTTC.

CDR3 DNA sequence: TGCGCCAGCAGCTGGGGACAGCCCACAGATACGCAGTATTTT. This encodes CASSWGQPTDTQYF. This chain joins TRBV5-1 and TRBJ2-3; 7 nucleotides agree with TRBD1. Germline V lookup: CDR1 SGHRS, CDR2 YFSETQ. The junction had 3 bases not matched to a gene; V was cut back by 3 bases and J by 2 bases. The CDR3 spans 14 residues.

This clone was detected only once. The CDR3 DNA reads as TGTGCCAGCAGCTTCTGGACAGGGGCCTTTTACGAGCAGTACTTC. Translating gives CASSFWTGAFYEQYF. V usage is TRBV14 and J usage is TRBJ2-7; 9 positions match TRBD1. V gave up 5 bases and J gave up 4 bases; unmatched junction bases: 9. CDR1 and CDR2 from the germline V gene are SGHDN and FVKESK. The CDR3 has 15 amino acids.

To note about this clone: One end of the junction fails to match germline, which may point to a read error. This chain uses TRBV12-5 with TRBJ2-3; TRBD2 aligns across 13 bases. CDR1 and CDR2 from the germline V gene are LGHNT and FRNRAP. The CDR3 totals 16 residues. Here the CDR3 reads CASGPIERTSGGKEDF. The CDR3 DNA sequence: TGTGCTAGTGGACCGATAGAACGGACTAGCGGGGGTAAGGAGGATTTT.

This clone has a single count. The DNA for the CDR3 is TGCGCCAGCAGCTTGGTTCCGGGGTCGGCGGAGACCCAGTACTTC. Its protein is CASSLVPGSAETQYF. The chain recombines TRBV5-1 with TRBJ2-5; maybe TRBD2 (5 bases). Trimming left V 0 bases short and J 5 bases short, with 14 bases between. The germline V gene encodes CDR1 SGHRS and CDR2 YFSETQ. CDR3 length equals 15 residues. Complete variable domain (other parts from reference TRBV5-1 and TRBJ2-5): KAGVTQTPRYLIKTRGQQVTLSCSPISGHRSVSWYQQTPGQGLQFLFEYFSETQRNKGNFPGRFSGRQFSNSRSEMNVSTLELGDSALYLCASSLVPGSAETQYFGPGTRLLVL.

The V gene is TRBV3-1 (or the pseudogene TRBV3-2), the J gene TRBJ2-3; 13 bases match TRBD2. The trim removed 4 bases at V and 2 bases at J, leaving 6 bases unmatched. CDR1 and CDR2 from the germline V gene are LGHDT and YNNKEL (reference sequence). The CDR3 totals 17 residues. The CDR3 reads CASSPWTSGGNTDTQYF. CDR3 nucleotides: TGTGCCAGCAGCCCCTGGACTAGCGGGGGAAACACAGATACGCAGTATTTT.

The V call is TRBV9, the J call TRBJ2-2; D might be TRBD1 (6 bases). The CDR3 extends over 16 amino acids. V was trimmed by 7 bases and J by 0 bases, leaving 16 bases between them. Germline V gives CDR1 SGDLS, CDR2 YYNGEE. CDR3 sequence reads: CASGENRDPNTGELFF. The CDR3 DNA reads as TGTGCCAGCGGGGAGAACAGGGACCCGAACACCGGGGAGCTGTTTTTT.

This clone was counted a single time. The gene calls are TRBV4-2 and TRBJ1-5; perhaps TRBD1 as D (6 bases). Germline V gene sequence: CDR1 LGHNA, CDR2 YNFKEQ. This CDR3 is built from 15 residues. Trimming removed 0 bases from V and 6 bases from J, with 12 bases in between. CDR3 region: CASSQELAGAQPQHF. The CDR3 nucleotides read TGTGCCAGCAGCCAAGAATTGGCAGGGGCTCAGCCCCAGCATTTT.

The rearrangement links TRBV2 to TRBJ2-7, with 12 bases lining up with TRBD2. V lost 9 bases to trimming and J lost 3 bases; unmatched junction nucleotides: 6. The CDR3 totals 14 residues. In germline, CDR1 is SNHLY, CDR2 FYNNEI. CDR3 sequence reads: CASGLAGLYYEQYF. The DNA for the CDR3 is TGTGCCAGTGGACTAGCGGGGCTGTACTACGAGCAGTACTTC.

The chain has TRBV18 and TRBJ1-6; D possibly corresponds to TRBD1 (5 bases). There are 14 residues in the CDR3. Germline loops: CDR1 KGHSH, CDR2 LQKENI. V gave up 3 bases and J gave up 5 bases, with 8 bases separating them. DNA for the CDR3: TGTGCCAGCTCACCGGGGCGTAATAATTCACCCCTCCACTTT. Its translation: CASSPGRNNSPLHF.

The rearrangement uses TRBV5-1 and TRBJ1-1; no clear D gene. V was shortened by 0 bases and J by 1 base, with 7 bases between the two germline ends. This CDR3 spans 14 amino acids. Germline CDR1 is SGHRS and CDR2 is YFSETQ. In DNA, the CDR3 is TGCGCCAGCAGCTTGGCGGTGAAGAACACTGAAGCTTTCTTT. Amino acid sequence: CASSLAVKNTEAFF.

The chain joins TRBV7-8 to TRBJ2-7; D possibly corresponds to TRBD1 (5 bases). The V and J ends lost 4 bases and 6 bases respectively, with 13 bases between them. The CDR3 contains 13 residues. Germline V gene data show CDR1 as SGHVS and CDR2 as FQNEAQ. The CDR3 loop reads CASSSRRGGEQYF. Written as DNA, the CDR3 is TGTGCCAGCAGCTCCCGAAGGGGCGGCGAGCAGTACTTC.

There are a few counts of this clone. CDR3 DNA sequence: TGTGCCAGCAGTTCCTGGACTAGAGCGAACACCGGGGAGCTGTTTTTT. This codes for CASSSWTRANTGELFF. The V call is TRBV27, the J call TRBJ2-2; 7 bases agree with TRBD2. The germline gives CDR1 MNHEY, CDR2 SMNVEV (reference sequence). This CDR3 region has 16 residues. Trimming removed 4 bases from V and 0 bases from J; junction bases left unmatched: 5.

The V gene is TRBV6-5, the J gene TRBJ2-7, with D possibly TRBD2 on 6 matching bases. The CDR3 sequence is 13 residues long. Trimming took off 3 bases at V and 3 bases at J, with 9 bases between the two ends. Germline CDR1 MNHEY, CDR2 SVGAGI. The CDR3 region has the DNA TGTGCCAGCAGTTATAGACTAGGCTACGAGCAGTACTTC. It specifies CASSYRLGYEQYF.

The rearrangement joins TRBV7-2 to TRBJ2-5; D might be TRBD2 (5 bases). CDR3 length: 15 amino acids. Germline CDR1 is SGHTA and CDR2 is FQGNSA. V lost 5 bases to trimming and J lost 1 base, with 14 bases between them. For the CDR3, the DNA is TGTGCCAGCAGCCTTTGGGGAGAGATCCAAGAGACCCAGTACTTC. It encodes CASSLWGEIQETQYF.